These 8 T cell receptor beta chains came from one sample sequenced in a study of blood T cell repertoires in COVID-19. Clones were sequenced by immunoSEQ multiplex PCR, and TCRdb holds only the in-frame ones, with some missing. The repertoire holds around 180,000 clones, with approximately 79% as singletons. The sequenced sample consisted of peripheral blood. These receptors all stem from a woman older than 75 with acute or convalescent COVID-19.

This chain joins TRBV19 and TRBJ2-7; maybe TRBD1 (6 bases). The CDR3 consists of 13 residues. The germline gives CDR1 LNHDA, CDR2 SQIVND (reference sequence). Between the trimmed V and J ends, which lost 8 bases and 3 bases, there was a span of 14 bases. The CDR3 sequence is CASGAGGHYEQYF. The DNA for the CDR3 is TGTGCCAGTGGAGCTGGGGGCCACTACGAGCAGTACTTC.

This clone was found a few times. The V and J genes are TRBV19 and TRBJ1-2; TRBD1 matches 11 bases. The CDR3 contains 15 residues. V lost 4 bases, J lost 4 bases, and 5 bases stayed unmatched. Germline lookup yields CDR1 LNHDA and CDR2 SQIVND (reference sequence). For the CDR3, the DNA is TGTGCCAGTAGTAAGGACAGGGGGCGAGGCTATGGCTACACCTTC. It translates to CASSKDRGRGYGYTF.

The CDR3 spells CASSPRSPTGGSSPLHF. DNA for the CDR3: TGTGCCAGCTCACCACGGTCCCCGACAGGGGGGAGTTCACCCCTCCACTTT. This chain links TRBV18 with TRBJ1-6; 9 nucleotides align to TRBD1. Looked up from germline, CDR1 is KGHSH and CDR2 is LQKENI. The trim removed 1 base at V and 9 bases at J, leaving 10 bases unmatched. There are 17 residues in the CDR3.

This clone was detected a few times. The rearrangement uses TRBV20-1 and TRBJ2-5; 10 bases match TRBD2. The CDR3 loop spans 14 amino acids. V dropped 3 bases and J dropped 4; count of bases not matched to a gene: 5. Germline values: CDR1 DFQATT, CDR2 SNEGSKA (reference sequence). The CDR3, as DNA: TGCAGTGCTAGTGTTACTAGCGGGACAGAGACCCAGTACTTC. This translates into CSASVTSGTETQYF.

The chain carries TRBV12-3 or TRBV12-4 and TRBJ2-2; D is unresolved. The CDR3 sequence is 12 residues long. The V end was cut by 5 bases, the J end by 2 bases, with 3 bases between. As DNA, the CDR3 is TGTGCCAGCAGTCTTAACACCGGGGAGCTGTTTTTT. Its translation: CASSLNTGELFF.

The rearrangement links TRBV6-2 or TRBV6-3 to TRBJ1-4; D remains unclear. V was cut by 6 bases and J by 6 bases, with 14 bases left in between. CDR1 MNHEY and CDR2 SVGEGT come from the germline V gene. CDR3 length equals 14 residues. In DNA, the CDR3 is TGTGCCAGCAGCTCCGTCCTATATCATGAAAAACTGTTTTTT. The encoded protein is CASSSVLYHEKLFF.

The CDR3 reads CASSRGSSGSTAYEQYF. CDR3 in DNA: TGTGCCAGTAGCCGGGGGAGCAGCGGGAGTACCGCCTACGAGCAGTACTTC. The chain joins TRBV19 to TRBJ2-7, with 8 nucleotides matching TRBD2. The V and J ends lost 6 bases and 2 bases, in that order; junction bases with no gene match: 15. The CDR3 extends over 17 amino acids. CDR1 and CDR2 (germline): LNHDA, SQIVND (reference sequence). The full variable domain, rest sourced from reference TRBV19 and TRBJ2-7, is DGGITQSPKYLFRKEGQNVTLSCEQNLNHDAMYWYRQDPGQGLRLIYYSQIVNDFQKGDIAEGYSVSREKKESFPLTVTSAQKNPTAFYLCASSRGSSGSTAYEQYFGPGTRLTVT.

This chain joins TRBV24-1 and TRBJ2-7; 10 bases map to TRBD2. J was trimmed by 3 bases and V by 7 bases; bases with no gene match: 5. Germline-derived CDR1 and CDR2 are KGHDR and SFDVKD. This CDR3 has 14 residues. CDR3 protein: CATSPSGSLYEQYF. Written as DNA, the CDR3 is TGTGCCACCAGCCCTAGCGGGAGTCTCTACGAGCAGTACTTC.